Listed here are 8 T cell receptor beta chains from one sample, sequenced in a study of STAT5B mutations in CD4+ large granular lymphocyte leukemia. Produced via immunoSEQ multiplex PCR; TCRdb's table is partial and in-frame only. The sample has some 40,000 clones; around 85% are singletons. Source material: CD4+ T cells from blood buffy coats. The receptors stem from a human donor in good health.

The chain links TRBV28 to TRBJ2-7; a weak D match, TRBD1 (6 bases). CDR1 and CDR2 (germline): MDHEN, SYDVKM. Trimming removed 8 bases at V and 0 bases at J, with 11 bases between. There are 13 residues in the CDR3. The CDR3 reads CASLTGSSYEQYF. For the CDR3, the DNA is TGTGCCAGCTTGACAGGTAGCTCCTACGAGCAGTACTTC.

V and J are TRBV6-1 and TRBJ1-2, with TRBD1 as a possible D gene (6 bases). CDR3 length equals 14 residues. V dropped 3 bases and J dropped 8 bases, with 16 bases sitting between them. Per germline, CDR1 MNHNS and CDR2 SASEGT. The CDR3 spells CASSDTGQVGGYTF. The CDR3 coding sequence is TGTGCCAGCAGTGACACAGGGCAAGTAGGGGGCTACACCTTC.

The chain has TRBV11-2 and TRBJ2-7; the match to TRBD1 covers 10 bases. The trim removed 1 base at V and 4 bases at J, leaving 4 bases unmatched. The CDR3 runs to 15 residues. The germline V gene has CDR1 SGHAT and CDR2 FQNNGV. CDR3 protein: CASSLGTGGGYEQYF. CDR3 coding DNA: TGTGCCAGCAGCTTAGGGACAGGGGGGGGATACGAGCAGTACTTC.

CDR3 sequence (DNA): TGTGCCAGCAGTGATCCTGGGACAGCCTACGAGCAGTACTTC. Protein: CASSDPGTAYEQYF. The chain employs TRBV25-1 and TRBJ2-5; 7 bases line up with TRBD1. The J call could be wrong; TRBJ2-7 is a better fit for the DNA end. Germline values: CDR1 MGHDK, CDR2 SYGVNS. CDR3 length: 14 amino acids.

The J gene is TRBJ1-6, the V gene TRBV25-1; maybe TRBD1 (5 bases). The length of the CDR3 is 14 residues. The ends were cut back, 7 bases at V and 9 bases at J, with 16 bases in the middle. Germline CDR1 MGHDK, CDR2 SYGVNS. CDR3 amino acids: CASTPREGSSPLHF. The CDR3 DNA reads as TGTGCCAGCACCCCTCGTGAGGGGTCTTCACCCCTCCACTTT.

V usage is TRBV1 and J usage is TRBJ2-5; whether TRBD2, the table's D call, matches the DNA was not checked. TRBV1 is designated a pseudogene. The CDR3 is made up of 15 amino acids. The CDR3 sequence: CTSSPRGGEKKTQYF. The CDR3 nucleotides are TGCACCAGCAGCCCTCGGGGAGGGGAGAAAAAGACCCAGTACTTC.

The chain uses TRBV12-5 and TRBJ2-3; D ambiguous. The CDR3 has 13 amino acids. Germline V gene lookup returns CDR1 LGHNT and CDR2 FRNRAP. Trimming left V 5 bases short and J 6 bases short, with 12 bases between. The CDR3 nucleotides are TGTGCTAGTGGTCCCGTGGGGAACGATACGCAGTATTTT. As protein: CASGPVGNDTQYF.

V and J are TRBV5-4 and TRBJ2-5; D unresolved. This CDR3 is 14 amino acids long. Germline V lookup: CDR1 SGHNT, CDR2 YYREEE (reference sequence). Trimming removed 0 bases from V and 0 bases from J, with 6 bases in between. CDR3 coding DNA: TGTGCCAGCAGCTTGGACACTGACCAAGAGACCCAGTACTTC. Its protein is CASSLDTDQETQYF.